This T cell receptor beta chain was recorded in a study of T cell changes during pregnancy in multiple sclerosis. This CDR3 is 15 amino acids long. Looked up from germline, CDR1 is LNHDA and CDR2 is SQIVND (reference sequence). Trimming removed 4 bases at V and 0 bases at J, with 12 bases between. TCRdb keeps only in-frame clones here, not all; method: immunoSEQ multiplex PCR. The data show about 22,000 clones, with over 65% seen just once and 6.5% to 8% held by the top ten. This receptor was obtained from a female donor with multiple sclerosis, enrolled in a pregnancy study. This sample comprised CD8+ T cells from peripheral blood mononuclear cells, obtained before pregnancy. The genes are TRBV19 and TRBJ2-5; the D gene is possibly TRBD2 (6 bases). CDR3 in DNA: TGTGCCAGTAGTAGCCCAGCGGGCGACCAAGAGACCCAGTACTTC. This translates into CASSSPAGDQETQYF. Using reference TRBV19 and TRBJ2-5 for the parts outside the CDR3, the full variable domain is DGGITQSPKYLFRKEGQNVTLSCEQNLNHDAMYWYRQDPGQGLRLIYYSQIVNDFQKGDIAEGYSVSREKKESFPLTVTSAQKNPTAFYLCASSSPAGDQETQYFGPGTRLLVL.